This entry lists 6 T cell receptor beta chains sequenced from one sample in a study of T-cell memory formation after mild COVID-19 (dated by TCRdb to the early 2020s). The library was prepared using 5' RACE. Sequenced using an Illumina NovaSeq 6000. Clones were called with MiXCR by TCRdb after fastp trimmed the public reads at Q25, and only in-frame beta chains were retained. Rows are unified per CDR3 protein, each entry keeping the most common DNA and genes. The sample yields about 250,000 distinct CDR3 sequences; roughly 17% were counted once. The ten largest clonotypes hold 23% of the sample. The sample comprised PBMCs or a T cell subset sorted from them (not recorded which). The origin of the receptors is a man between 18 and 35 years old who had mild COVID-19 (a few samples of this study predate the infection). The sample titles of this study are shuffled in the database, so cell type and time point are left out; the donor was told from shared clones.

V usage is TRBV5-1 and J usage is TRBJ2-2; tentatively, D is TRBD2 (5 bases). V lost 0 bases, J lost 5 bases, and 11 bases lay in between. The CDR3 length is 15 residues. Germline CDR1 is SGHRS and CDR2 is YFSETQ. The CDR3 DNA is TGCGCCAGCAGCTTGGCCGTCTCGGGGACCGGGGAGCTGTTTTTT. Its translation is CASSLAVSGTGELFF. The variable domain in full, completed from reference TRBV5-1 and TRBJ2-2, reads KAGVTQTPRYLIKTRGQQVTLSCSPISGHRSVSWYQQTPGQGLQFLFEYFSETQRNKGNFPGRFSGRQFSNSRSEMNVSTLELGDSALYLCASSLAVSGTGELFFGEGSRLTVL.

In its sample, this clonotype was seen many times. The chain joins TRBV6-1 to TRBJ1-2; TRBD1 might be the D (6 bases). V lost 3 bases and J lost 3, with 11 bases in between. CDR3 length: 14 residues. Germline CDR1 is MNHNS and CDR2 is SASEGT. Here the CDR3 reads CASSEGGLDYGYTF. CDR3 coding DNA: TGTGCCAGCAGTGAGGGGGGCCTGGACTATGGCTACACCTTC.

This clonotype occurred once. This sequence joins TRBV7-6 and TRBJ1-1; D might be TRBD1 (5 bases). V gave up 6 bases and J gave up 2 bases, with 19 bases separating them. Germline assignment: CDR1 SGHVS and CDR2 FNYEAQ. The CDR3 totals 16 residues. This CDR3 reads CASSSELGGTNTEAFF. The CDR3 DNA reads as TGTGCCAGCAGTTCAGAATTGGGGGGAACCAACACTGAAGCTTTCTTT.

This chain uses TRBV7-9 with TRBJ2-3, with D perhaps TRBD1 or TRBD2 (5 bases each). V dropped 3 bases and J dropped 0 bases, with 7 bases sitting between them. CDR1 and CDR2 from the germline V gene are SEHNR and FQNEAQ (reference sequence). CDR3 length equals 14 residues. The CDR3 DNA reads TGTGCCAGCAGCTTCGAGGGGAGCACAGATACGCAGTATTTT. Its protein product is CASSFEGSTDTQYF.

There are a few counts of this clonotype. The gene calls are TRBV4-3 and TRBJ2-1; TRBD1 might be the D (6 bases). V was trimmed by 5 bases and J by 8 bases, leaving 19 bases between them. Germline CDR1 and CDR2: LGHNA and YSLEER. The CDR3 loop spans 15 amino acids. CDR3 bases: TGCGCCAGCAGCAACGACAGGCAGTCTATCTATGAGCAGTTCTTC. Amino acid sequence: CASSNDRQSIYEQFF.

This clonotype was seen only a few times. The V and J genes are TRBV12-5 and TRBJ2-1, with a tentative D call TRBD1 (6 bases). This CDR3 spans 15 amino acids. Germline V gene data show CDR1 as LGHNT and CDR2 as FRNRAP. Trimming shortened V by 4 bases and J by 7 bases, and 17 bases separated the two germline ends. The CDR3 DNA sequence: TGTGCTAGTGGTTCCCAACAGGGAGTGTGGAATGAGCAGTTCTTC. The encoded protein is CASGSQQGVWNEQFF.